The T cell receptor beta chain under discussion was sequenced for a study of blood T cell repertoires in COVID-19. TCRdb's table, derived via immunoSEQ multiplex PCR, lists solely in-frame clones and lacks some. This table has 88,000 or so clones, around 79% appearing once. Sequencing was performed on peripheral blood. The clonotype originates from a human donor in a cohort sampled during active COVID-19.

CDR3 in amino acids: CASSPFTGELFF. The CDR3 nucleotides read TGTGCCAGCAGTCCCTTTACCGGGGAGCTGTTTTTT. The V call is TRBV12-3 or TRBV12-4, the J call TRBJ2-2; D unresolved. Deletions cut 5 bases from V and 5 bases from J, with 6 bases between. The CDR3 sequence is 12 residues long.